This is a list of T cell receptor beta chains from one sample in a study of PD-1 blockade in classical Hodgkin lymphoma. Sequencing used immunoSEQ multiplex PCR; TCRdb keeps in-frame clones, though not all of them. This table holds about 43,000 clones, under 75% found once. Material: peripheral blood mononuclear cells (PBMCs), obtained before the second cycle of nivolumab. These receptors all stem from a human donor with classical Hodgkin lymphoma. Both conserved end residues are part of each CDR3. A D gene is named only where the DNA matches it firmly. Clone size is not always given. Where it is, it says once, few, many or a class for expanded clones.

D gene: -; V gene: TRBV15; J gene: TRBJ2-7; clone size: medium-sized; CDR3 DNA: TGTGCCACCAGCGAGTTTCCCAGGCCACAATCTACCTACGAGCAGTACTTC; CDR3 protein: CATSEFPRPQSTYEQYF
D gene: -; V gene: TRBV7-2; J gene: TRBJ2-1; clone size: -; CDR3 DNA: TGTGCCAGCAGCCGCGTCTCTGAGCAGTTCTTC; CDR3 protein: CASSRVSEQFF
D gene: TRBD2; V gene: TRBV14; J gene: TRBJ2-3; clone size: -; CDR3 DNA: TGTGCCAGCAGCCAAAGGACTAGCGGGAGGGCATCAGATACGCAGTATTTT; CDR3 protein: CASSQRTSGRASDTQYF
D gene: TRBD1; V gene: TRBV7-8; J gene: TRBJ1-5; clone size: -; CDR3 DNA: TGTGCCAGCAGCCGGGGGACAGGGGGCTCCGGCGGTCGCAATCAGCCCCAGCATTTT; CDR3 protein: CASSRGTGGSGGRNQPQHF
D gene: -; V gene: TRBV9; J gene: TRBJ2-3; clone size: once; CDR3 DNA: TGTGCCAGCAGCGACCGTCAGGGGATTAGCACAGATACGCAGTATTTT; CDR3 protein: CASSDRQGISTDTQYF
D gene: -; V gene: TRBV27; J gene: TRBJ1-1; clone size: -; CDR3 DNA: TGTGCCAGCAGTTTGACAGGTCCCTCCATCTCCATGAACACTGAAGCTTTCTTT; CDR3 protein: CASSLTGPSISMNTEAFF
D gene: -; V gene: TRBV11-2; J gene: TRBJ2-7; clone size: -; CDR3 DNA: TGTGCCAGCAGCCCCTTTCTGTTTACCTACGAGCAGTACTTC; CDR3 protein: CASSPFLFTYEQYF
D gene: TRBD2; V gene: TRBV7-2; J gene: TRBJ2-5; clone size: -; CDR3 DNA: TGTGCCAGCAGCCCCGGGACTAGTGCCGTGGAGACCCAGTACTTC; CDR3 protein: CASSPGTSAVETQYF
D gene: -; V gene: TRBV30; J gene: TRBJ1-6; clone size: -; CDR3 DNA: TGTGCCTCCTCAACTGGGTATAATTCACCCCTCCACTTT; CDR3 protein: CASSTGYNSPLHF
D gene: TRBD2; V gene: TRBV4-3; J gene: TRBJ2-1; clone size: -; CDR3 DNA: TGCGCCAGCAGCCAAGCAGCGGGAACCGTAAATGAGCAGTTCTTC; CDR3 protein: CASSQAAGTVNEQFF
D gene: -; V gene: TRBV18; J gene: TRBJ1-1; clone size: -; CDR3 DNA: TGTGCCAGCTCACCCTTGGACGGGAACACTGAAGCTTTCTTT; CDR3 protein: CASSPLDGNTEAFF
D gene: -; V gene: TRBV9; J gene: TRBJ2-7; clone size: -; CDR3 DNA: TGTGCCAGCAGCGTAGGCCAGCAGTCCTACGAGCAGTACTTC; CDR3 protein: CASSVGQQSYEQYF
D gene: TRBD2; V gene: TRBV9; J gene: TRBJ2-1; clone size: -; CDR3 DNA: TGTGCCAGCAGCGTAGGTAGCGGGTCCCCCCATGAGCAGTTCTTC; CDR3 protein: CASSVGSGSPHEQFF
D gene: -; V gene: TRBV28; J gene: TRBJ2-1; clone size: few; CDR3 DNA: TGTGCCAGCAGTTTAACACTCGATACCTACAATGAGCAGTTCTTC; CDR3 protein: CASSLTLDTYNEQFF
D gene: TRBD1; V gene: TRBV30; J gene: TRBJ2-3; clone size: -; CDR3 DNA: TGTGCCTGGAGTGACCCGGGACAGCTATATACAGATACGCAGTATTTT; CDR3 protein: CAWSDPGQLYTDTQYF
D gene: TRBD1; V gene: TRBV7-2; J gene: TRBJ1-3; clone size: few; CDR3 DNA: TGTGCCAGCAGCTTAGCCGGACAGGGGGGAAACACCATATATTTT; CDR3 protein: CASSLAGQGGNTIYF
D gene: -; V gene: TRBV27; J gene: TRBJ2-7; clone size: -; CDR3 DNA: TGTGCCAGCAGTTTGTCTCTGTTCGGGACACGGGCCTACGAGCAGTACTTC; CDR3 protein: CASSLSLFGTRAYEQYF
D gene: -; V gene: TRBV28; J gene: TRBJ2-7; clone size: -; CDR3 DNA: TGTGCCAGCAGCCCGAGCAGCCCCTACGAGCAGTACTTC; CDR3 protein: CASSPSSPYEQYF
D gene: TRBD2; V gene: TRBV9; J gene: TRBJ2-3; clone size: -; CDR3 DNA: TGTGCCAGCGGAGGACCAGCGGGGGGGCCTTCAGATACGCAGTATTTT; CDR3 protein: CASGGPAGGPSDTQYF
D gene: -; V gene: TRBV28; J gene: TRBJ1-2; clone size: few; CDR3 DNA: TGTGCCAGCAGGAAGGCCCGCTATGGCTACACCTTC; CDR3 protein: CASRKARYGYTF
D gene: -; V gene: TRBV30; J gene: TRBJ1-1; clone size: few; CDR3 DNA: TGTGCCTGGAGTCCACACCTGGGGAACACTGAAGCTTTCTTT; CDR3 protein: CAWSPHLGNTEAFF
D gene: TRBD1; V gene: TRBV9; J gene: TRBJ2-2; clone size: -; CDR3 DNA: TGTGCCAGCGAGACAGGGGGCACCGGGGAGCTGTTTTTT; CDR3 protein: CASETGGTGELFF
D gene: -; V gene: TRBV21-1; J gene: TRBJ1-2; clone size: -; CDR3 DNA: TGTGCCAGCAGGGGCCGGGCCGTCCCTTACCTCTATGGCTACACCTTC; CDR3 protein: CASRGRAVPYLYGYTF
D gene: -; V gene: TRBV4-2; J gene: TRBJ2-3; clone size: -; CDR3 DNA: TGTGCCGTCGGGGGCGTAGATACGCAGTATTTT; CDR3 protein: CAVGGVDTQYF
D gene: -; V gene: TRBV7-3; J gene: TRBJ1-1; clone size: -; CDR3 DNA: TGTGCCAGCAGCCCACCCCCAGTGGCGGGAAACACTGAAGCTTTCTTT; CDR3 protein: CASSPPPVAGNTEAFF